The 16 T cell receptor beta chains below come from one sample, sequenced in a study of blood T cell repertoires in COVID-19. Generated by immunoSEQ multiplex PCR, the TCRdb table keeps only in-frame clones and is missing some. Here the sample spans 85,000 to 90,000 clones, around 85% being singletons. Sequencing used peripheral blood. The source is an elderly woman with active or convalescent COVID-19.

This clone was recorded once. The J gene is TRBJ2-1, the V gene TRBV21-1; the table's D call of TRBD2 was not tested on the DNA. TRBV21-1 is a recognized pseudogene. The CDR3 runs 22 residues. Here the CDR3 DNA reads TGTGCCAGCAGCGATTGGGACAGGGGGCTACTAGCGGGAGACCCCAGCTACAATGAGCAGTTCTTC. Translated, it gives CASSDWDRGLLAGDPSYNEQFF.

The rearrangement joins TRBV18 to TRBJ2-3, with 7 bases fitting TRBD1. The junction had 3 bases not matched to a gene; V was cut back by 0 bases and J by 3 bases. This CDR3 comprises 15 residues. Germline V lookup: CDR1 KGHSH, CDR2 LQKENI. This CDR3 is CASSPPGGTTDTQYF. The CDR3 nucleotides are TGTGCCAGCTCACCACCAGGGGGCACGACAGATACGCAGTATTTT.

The chain links TRBV6-5 to TRBJ2-5; D not resolved. The CDR3 contains 13 residues. The germline V gene encodes CDR1 MNHEY and CDR2 SVGAGI. V was trimmed by 5 bases and J by 4 bases, leaving 11 bases between them. The CDR3 DNA is TGTGCCAGCAGTAAACCCGGGTTAGAGACCCAGTACTTC. Encoded protein: CASSKPGLETQYF.

The chain links TRBV10-3 to TRBJ1-3; D remains unclear. The CDR3 sequence is 16 residues long. V was shortened by 0 bases and J by 0 bases, with 9 bases between the two germline ends. In germline, CDR1 is ENHRY, CDR2 SYGVKD. The CDR3: CAISESLGSSGNTIYF. CDR3 coding DNA: TGTGCCATCAGTGAGTCGTTAGGGAGCTCTGGAAACACCATATATTTT.

This clone was recorded a few times. J is TRBJ2-1 and V is TRBV18, with D perhaps matching TRBD2 (6 bases). The CDR3 sequence is 17 residues long. CDR1 is KGHSH and CDR2 is LQKENI in the germline V gene. V lost 8 bases and J lost 5, with 25 bases in between. The CDR3 protein is CASAKLRDSNSNNEQFF. DNA of the CDR3: TGTGCCAGCGCTAAACTCCGGGACTCCAATTCGAACAATGAGCAGTTCTTC. The variable domain in full, with the rest retrieved from reference TRBV18 and TRBJ2-1, is NAGVMQNPRHLVRRRGQEARLRCSPMKGHSHVYWYRQLPEEGLKFMVYLQKENIIDESGMPKERFSAEFPKEGPSILRIQQVVRGDSAAYFCASAKLRDSNSNNEQFFGPGTRLTVL.

V is TRBV9 and J is TRBJ2-3, with D possibly TRBD2 on 6 matching bases. V lost 6 bases to trimming and J lost 2 bases, with 19 bases between them. Germline V lookup: CDR1 SGDLS, CDR2 YYNGEE. The CDR3 is made up of 16 amino acids. The CDR3 nucleotides are TGTGCCAGCACGCGTGGTACGGGAGCCCACACAGATACGCAGTATTTT. Protein sequence: CASTRGTGAHTDTQYF.

The gene calls are TRBV11-2 and TRBJ1-3, with D perhaps matching TRBD1 (5 bases). Looked up from germline, CDR1 is SGHAT and CDR2 is FQNNGV. V was pared by 3 bases and J by 4 bases, with 7 bases between. The CDR3 is made up of 13 amino acids. The CDR3 nucleotides read TGTGCCAGCAGCTTGGGGCTAGGAAACACCATATATTTT. This translates into CASSLGLGNTIYF.

The chain combines TRBV4-1 with TRBJ2-1; 8 nucleotides agree with TRBD1. V dropped 4 bases and J dropped 0; count of bases not matched to a gene: 2. CDR1 and CDR2 from the germline V gene are MGHRA and YSYEKL. CDR3 length equals 15 residues. The CDR3 coding sequence is TGCGCCAGCAGCCTTACAGGGGGCTCCTACAATGAGCAGTTCTTC. It translates to CASSLTGGSYNEQFF.

CDR3 DNA sequence: TGTGCCTGGAGTCCCATCGGGACAGGGGCTCTCTACGAGCAGTACTTC. Its protein is CAWSPIGTGALYEQYF. The rearrangement uses TRBV30 and TRBJ2-7, with 10 bases lining up with TRBD1. J lost 3 bases, V lost 2 bases, and 10 bases had no gene match. Germline CDR1 is GTSNPN and CDR2 is SVGIG (reference sequence). The CDR3 is 16 amino acids.

The V call is TRBV7-2, the J call TRBJ2-7; 7 bases agree with TRBD2. Germline loops: CDR1 SGHTA, CDR2 FQGNSA. The trim removed 3 bases at V and 2 bases at J, leaving 13 bases unmatched. This CDR3 is 17 amino acids long. CDR3 DNA sequence: TGTGCCAGCAGCTTGGGAGTTGGGCGGGGGATTGCCTACGAGCAGTACTTC. Residues: CASSLGVGRGIAYEQYF.

The chain couples TRBV3-1 (or the pseudogene TRBV3-2) to TRBJ2-1; D uncertain. The CDR3 is 16 residues long. Trimming left V 0 bases short and J 7 bases short, with 16 bases between. Germline V gene data show CDR1 as LGHDT and CDR2 as YNNKEL (reference sequence). DNA for the CDR3: TGTGCCAGCAGCCAAGATCAGCGTCCTAAGGAGAATGAGCAGTTCTTC. It encodes CASSQDQRPKENEQFF.

This clone was found once. CDR3 region: CASSSRDSNQPQHF. As DNA, the CDR3 is TGTGCCAGCAGTTCCAGGGATAGCAATCAGCCCCAGCATTTT. V usage is TRBV7-8 and J usage is TRBJ1-5; possibly TRBD1 for D (5 bases). The CDR3 consists of 14 residues. Germline CDR1 reads SGHVS; CDR2 reads FQNEAQ. V lost 6 bases to trimming and J lost 0 bases, with 9 bases between them.

The chain uses TRBV7-9 and TRBJ1-1; no definite D call. The V and J ends lost 5 bases and 5 bases respectively, with 18 bases between them. Germline values: CDR1 SEHNR, CDR2 FQNEAQ (reference sequence). The CDR3 has 15 amino acids. This CDR3 reads CASSIRNQPRTEAFF. The CDR3 DNA is TGTGCCAGCAGCATCCGTAACCAGCCGCGGACTGAAGCTTTCTTT.

V and J are TRBV10-3 and TRBJ1-2; no reliable D call. The length of the CDR3 is 12 residues. CDR1 ENHRY and CDR2 SYGVKD come from the germline V gene. V was pared by 4 bases and J by 5 bases, with 8 bases between. CDR3 region: CAISGTEYGYTF. The CDR3 DNA follows: TGTGCCATCAGTGGAACGGAGTATGGCTACACCTTC.

This rearrangement joins TRBV9 to TRBJ2-7, with 15 bases fitting TRBD2. Germline V gene sequence: CDR1 SGDLS, CDR2 YYNGEE. CDR3 length: 15 residues. The ends lost 4 bases at V and 2 bases at J; junction bases unmatched: 1. The CDR3 DNA sequence: TGTGCCAGCAGCCGGACTAGCGGGGGGGCCTACGAGCAGTACTTC. Its protein product is CASSRTSGGAYEQYF.

This clone was detected only a few times. V is TRBV4-2 and J is TRBJ2-2; 8 positions agree with TRBD2. This CDR3 has 16 amino acids. J lost 1 base, V lost 1 base, and 2 bases had no gene match. Germline CDR1 reads LGHNA; CDR2 reads YNFKEQ. In DNA, the CDR3 is TGTGCCAGCAGCCAAGGAAGCGGGGGGAACACCGGGGAGCTGTTTTTT. It encodes CASSQGSGGNTGELFF.